This T cell receptor beta chain was profiled in a study of blood T cell repertoires in COVID-19. In the study overall: Specimens from acute and convalescent COVID-19 originated in the United States, Italy and Spain.

In the original analysis: Using reference gene primer amplification, nucleated cell counts were estimated. Repertoires were generated with immunoSEQ multiplex PCR, while TCRdb's copy carries only in-frame clones and drops some. V and J calls and clone size are those listed in that table; D and trimming were worked out from the DNA. Seen here are 100,000 or so clones, 70% to 90% observed once, and the top ten hold 5%. The CDR3 has 17 residues. The germline V gene has CDR1 SGHRS and CDR2 YFSETQ. After removal of 0 bases from V and 3 bases from J, the junction contained 8 bases not matched to a gene. Sequenced material: peripheral blood. The sequence came from a human donor in a cohort sampled during active COVID-19. The chain links TRBV5-1 to TRBJ2-3; 9 nucleotides agree with TRBD2. The CDR3 is CASSLALSGSLTDTQYF. Written as DNA, the CDR3 is TGCGCCAGCAGCTTGGCTCTTAGCGGGAGCCTGACAGATACGCAGTATTTT.